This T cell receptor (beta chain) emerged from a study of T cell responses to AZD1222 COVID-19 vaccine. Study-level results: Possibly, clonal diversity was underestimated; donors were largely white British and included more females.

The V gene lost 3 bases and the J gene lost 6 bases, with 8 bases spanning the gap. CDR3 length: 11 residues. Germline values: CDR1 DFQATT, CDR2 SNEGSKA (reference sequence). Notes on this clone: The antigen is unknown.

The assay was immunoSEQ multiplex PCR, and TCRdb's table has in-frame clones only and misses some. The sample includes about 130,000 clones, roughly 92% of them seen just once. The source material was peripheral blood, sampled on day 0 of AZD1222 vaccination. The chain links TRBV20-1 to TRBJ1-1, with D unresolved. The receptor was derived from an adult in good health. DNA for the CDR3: TGCAGTGCTAGGCAGGCGGCTGAAGCTTTCTTT. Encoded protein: CSARQAAEAFF.